This passage covers 22 T cell receptor beta chains from one sample sequenced in a study of early T cells in non-severe SARS-CoV-2 infection. From the 5' RACE reads, TCRdb called clonotypes with MiXCR, one entry per CDR3 protein. The sample includes 29,000 or so distinct CDR3 sequences, approximately 5.4% seen only once; the top ten take about 10%. Source material: whole blood. The receptors shown here come from an adult who was a healthcare worker with PCR-confirmed SARS-CoV-2 infection or an uninfected control (not recorded which).

J is TRBJ2-3 and V is TRBV29-1, with D unresolved. The CDR3 consists of 11 residues. Between the trimmed V and J ends, which lost 3 bases and 6 bases, there was a span of 7 bases. CDR1 is SQVTM, CDR2 ANQGSEA, per germline. CDR3: CSVDLTDTQYF. The CDR3 DNA reads TGCAGCGTTGACCTCACGGATACGCAGTATTTT.

This clonotype was found many times. The chain combines TRBV5-1 with TRBJ1-1; D not certain. Germline V lookup: CDR1 SGHRS, CDR2 YFSETQ. This CDR3 region has 13 residues. Trimming removed 7 bases at V and 4 bases at J, with 14 bases between. CDR3 coding DNA: TGCGCCAGCGGAGAAGGGTTTCGCACTGAAGCTTTCTTT. This sequence encodes CASGEGFRTEAFF.

This clonotype was seen many times. The rearrangement joins TRBV2 to TRBJ2-7, with D hard to call. Trimming pared 7 bases from V and 3 bases from J, leaving 10 bases between. CDR1 SNHLY and CDR2 FYNNEI come from the germline V gene. CDR3 length: 12 residues. In nucleotides, the CDR3 is TGTGCCAGCAAAATCAGTGTCTACGAGCAGTACTTC. It codes for CASKISVYEQYF.

This chain links TRBV3-1 with TRBJ2-2; possibly TRBD2 for D (5 bases). V shed 0 bases and J shed 6 bases, with 11 bases lying between them. Germline V gene data show CDR1 as LGHDT and CDR2 as YNNKEL (reference sequence). The CDR3 consists of 15 residues. As DNA, the CDR3 is TGTGCCAGCAGCCAAGATGGACGGGGATCCGGGGAGCTGTTTTTT. This translates into CASSQDGRGSGELFF.

At least ten counts were recorded for this clonotype. This chain connects TRBV10-3 to TRBJ1-6; TRBD1 is a possible D gene (6 bases). In germline, CDR1 is ENHRY, CDR2 SYGVKD. The CDR3 length is 14 residues. V was cut by 4 bases and J by 4 bases, with 8 bases left in between. The DNA for the CDR3 is TGTGCCATCAGTGCGGGGACATATAATTCACCCCTCCACTTT. It specifies CAISAGTYNSPLHF.

This clonotype was detected many times. The chain combines TRBV12-3 or TRBV12-4 with TRBJ2-2; no firm D call. The V and J ends lost 8 bases and 8 bases respectively, with 9 bases between them. This CDR3 has 11 amino acids. CDR3 nucleotides: TGTGCCAGCGGTACGACGGGGGAGCTGTTTTTT. This translates into CASGTTGELFF.

V gene TRBV12-3 or TRBV12-4 combines with J gene TRBJ2-3; D remains ambiguous. Trimming shortened V by 5 bases and J by 7 bases, and 16 bases separated the two germline ends. This CDR3 has 14 residues. CDR3 sequence reads: CASSAPGSWNTQYF. The DNA for the CDR3 is TGTGCCAGCAGTGCGCCGGGTAGTTGGAATACGCAGTATTTT.

The sample holds many counts of this clonotype. V gene TRBV12-3 or TRBV12-4 combines with J gene TRBJ2-3; tentative D call: TRBD2 (5 bases). The CDR3 consists of 14 residues. V lost 2 bases to trimming and J lost 2 bases, with 8 bases between them. The CDR3 nucleotides read TGTGCCAGCAGTTTAACGCGGGTCACAGATACGCAGTATTTT. Residues: CASSLTRVTDTQYF.

This clonotype was counted ten times or more. The V gene is TRBV4-2, the J gene TRBJ2-1, with 9 bases identical to TRBD2. CDR3 length: 17 amino acids. Germline lookup yields CDR1 LGHNA and CDR2 YNFKEQ. V trimming: 1 base; J trimming: 6 bases; junction bases outside the gene matches: 10. CDR3 nucleotides: TGTGCCAGCAGCCAAGTACCGGTAGCGGGAGCGGTCAATGAGCAGTTCTTC. Translated, it gives CASSQVPVAGAVNEQFF.

This clonotype qualifies as medium-sized. The V call is TRBV10-2, the J call TRBJ2-5, with a tentative D call TRBD1 (6 bases). The germline V and J ends were trimmed by 4 bases and 5 bases, with 11 bases remaining between them. CDR1 and CDR2 from the germline V gene are WSHSY and SAAADI. The CDR3 is 13 amino acids. CDR3 sequence (DNA): TGCGCCAGCAGTGGACAGGATTGGGAGACCCAGTACTTC. This gives the protein CASSGQDWETQYF.

With regard to this clonotype: A much larger clone lies a single base off, so this may be a read error. V gene TRBV10-3 combines with J gene TRBJ2-3; D is uncertain. There are 12 residues in the CDR3. V lost 4 bases, J lost 3 bases, and 5 bases lay in between. Germline-derived CDR1 and CDR2 are ENHRY and SYGVKD. CDR3: CAISGRTDTQYF. Here the CDR3 DNA reads TGTGCCATCAGTGGGAGAACAGATACGCAGTATTTT.

Ten or more counts support this clonotype. This chain joins TRBV7-6 and TRBJ2-1; D is undetermined. With 5 bases removed from V and 3 bases from J, the gap between germline ends came to 11 bases. The CDR3 loop spans 14 amino acids. Looked up from germline, CDR1 is SGHVS and CDR2 is FNYEAQ. CDR3 DNA sequence: TGTGCCAGCAGCCCGTCGACTGTCTACAATGAGCAGTTCTTC. As protein: CASSPSTVYNEQFF.

A few counts support this clonotype. This rearrangement joins TRBV12-3 or TRBV12-4 to TRBJ1-5; D remains unclear. The CDR3 loop spans 13 amino acids. Trimming removed 1 base from V and 3 bases from J, with 4 bases in between. The CDR3 sequence is CASSLEVNQPQHF. CDR3 DNA sequence: TGTGCCAGCAGTTTAGAAGTCAATCAGCCCCAGCATTTT.

This clonotype was observed a handful of times. The chain couples TRBV5-1 to TRBJ2-2; the D is unclear. The CDR3 runs 13 residues. V was shortened by 6 bases and J by 0 bases, with 6 bases between the two germline ends. CDR1 is SGHRS, CDR2 YFSETQ, per germline. Written as DNA, the CDR3 is TGCGCCAGCAACATCGCGAACACCGGGGAGCTGTTTTTT. Translation gives CASNIANTGELFF. Full variable domain (rest looked up from reference TRBV5-1 and TRBJ2-2): KAGVTQTPRYLIKTRGQQVTLSCSPISGHRSVSWYQQTPGQGLQFLFEYFSETQRNKGNFPGRFSGRQFSNSRSEMNVSTLELGDSALYLCASNIANTGELFFGEGSRLTVL.

This clonotype was recorded at least ten times. This rearrangement joins TRBV7-9 to TRBJ2-3, with D perhaps matching TRBD1 or TRBD2 (5 bases each). Germline CDR1 is SEHNR and CDR2 is FQNEAQ (reference sequence). V lost 3 bases to trimming and J lost 2 bases, with 9 bases between them. The CDR3 is made up of 14 amino acids. CDR3 DNA sequence: TGTGCCAGCAGCTTCCGAGGGGACACAGATACGCAGTATTTT. Amino acids: CASSFRGDTDTQYF.

This clonotype was picked up a small number of times. The V call is TRBV6-5, the J call TRBJ2-5; unclear D gene. V lost 6 bases, J lost 7 bases, and 12 bases lay in between. Germline V gene sequence: CDR1 MNHEY, CDR2 SVGAGI. The CDR3 loop spans 12 amino acids. The CDR3 nucleotides are TGTGCCAGCAGCACTCACCTGGGGACCCAGTACTTC. Its protein product is CASSTHLGTQYF.

The sample holds many counts of this clonotype. This chain connects TRBV19 to TRBJ1-5; maybe TRBD1 (5 bases). This CDR3 has 15 amino acids. Germline V gene lookup returns CDR1 LNHDA and CDR2 SQIVND (reference sequence). The V and J ends lost 6 bases and 3 bases respectively, with 15 bases between them. The CDR3 sequence: CASRKDTFNNQPQHF. The CDR3 DNA sequence: TGTGCCAGTAGAAAGGACACCTTTAACAATCAGCCCCAGCATTTT.

This clonotype was observed many times. The J gene is TRBJ1-6, the V gene TRBV14; D ambiguous. The CDR3 loop spans 13 amino acids. Trimming removed 1 base at V and 8 bases at J, with 6 bases between. Germline values: CDR1 SGHDN, CDR2 FVKESK. The CDR3 protein is CASSQVVHSPLHF. The CDR3 bases are TGTGCCAGCAGCCAAGTTGTCCATTCACCCCTCCACTTT.

In its sample, this clonotype was seen many times. The chain couples TRBV7-2 to TRBJ1-2; TRBD1 matches 9 bases. Looked up from germline, CDR1 is SGHTA and CDR2 is FQGNSA. The trim removed 8 bases at V and 8 bases at J, leaving 15 bases unmatched. CDR3 length: 15 amino acids. The DNA of the CDR3 is TGTGCCAGCTCCGGCCAAGTACAGGGGGCGAGCGGCTACACCTTC. Translated: CASSGQVQGASGYTF.

This clonotype was counted ten times or more. The rearrangement uses TRBV11-2 and TRBJ2-5; D is unresolved. Germline CDR1 SGHAT, CDR2 FQNNGV. The length of the CDR3 is 14 residues. V was shortened by 5 bases and J by 1 base, with 11 bases between the two germline ends. This chain's CDR3 is CASSVGGGQETQYF. Written as DNA, the CDR3 is TGTGCCAGCAGCGTCGGCGGCGGCCAAGAGACCCAGTACTTC.

This clonotype was counted at least ten times. The gene calls are TRBV3-1 and TRBJ1-2; D is possibly TRBD1 (5 bases). This CDR3 comprises 15 residues. CDR1 and CDR2 from the germline V gene are LGHDT and YNNKEL (reference sequence). V lost 3 bases and J lost 2, with 13 bases in between. The CDR3 loop is CASSHRAGMNYGYTF. The CDR3 region has the DNA TGTGCCAGCAGCCACCGGGCAGGGATGAACTATGGCTACACCTTC.

This clonotype was counted at least ten times. V gene TRBV7-8 combines with J gene TRBJ2-3; 11 bases match TRBD2. J lost 0 bases, V lost 6 bases, and 5 bases had no gene match. From germline, CDR1 is SGHVS and CDR2 FQNEAQ. This CDR3 has 16 residues. The CDR3 DNA reads as TGTGCCAGCAGGAACCTAGCGGGAGGAAGCACAGATACGCAGTATTTT. Protein product: CASRNLAGGSTDTQYF.